Below, 8 T cell receptor beta chains from the same sample are listed, as sequenced in a study of T cells in localized non-small cell lung cancer. Some clones are missing from TCRdb's copy, which holds only in-frame ones; the method was immunoSEQ multiplex PCR. This table has 70,000 to 100,000 clones, approximately 91% appearing once. The material sequenced was PBMCs, taken before any cancer treatment. These TCRs come from a woman aged 40-75 years with stage II squamous cell lung carcinoma.

The chain combines TRBV28 with TRBJ1-2, with 8 bases lining up with TRBD1. The CDR3 contains 14 residues. After removal of 9 bases from V and 2 bases from J, the junction contained 8 bases not matched to a gene. The germline CDR1 and CDR2 sequences are MDHEN and SYDVKM. The CDR3 bases are TGTGCCAGTAACAAGGGACAGGCAAACTATGGCTACACCTTC. Residues: CASNKGQANYGYTF.

J is TRBJ1-2 and V is TRBV6-6; TRBD1 is a possible D gene (6 bases). In germline, CDR1 is MNHNY, CDR2 SVGAGI (reference sequence). V was shortened by 2 bases and J by 3 bases, with 13 bases between the two germline ends. This CDR3 spans 15 amino acids. In DNA form, the CDR3 reads TGTGCCAGCAGTTACCGTCCGGGGGGCGACTATGGCTACACCTTC. This sequence encodes CASSYRPGGDYGYTF.

J is TRBJ1-2 and V is TRBV6-5; possible D gene TRBD1, 6 bases. Germline V CDR1 and CDR2: MNHEY, SVGAGI. This CDR3 spans 14 amino acids. V lost 2 bases and J lost 6, with 13 bases in between. CDR3 protein: CASSYMQGPHGYTF. The CDR3 DNA sequence: TGTGCCAGCAGTTACATGCAGGGGCCGCATGGCTACACCTTC.

The chain is built from TRBV6-1 and TRBJ2-1; no reliable D call. Germline values: CDR1 MNHNS, CDR2 SASEGT. V lost 4 bases and J 5 bases, leaving 9 bases between the germline ends. The CDR3 consists of 13 residues. The CDR3 loop is CASSVYRDNEQFF. In nucleotides, the CDR3 is TGTGCCAGCAGTGTATACCGGGACAATGAGCAGTTCTTC.

The genes are TRBV7-8 and TRBJ2-3, with a tentative D call TRBD2 (5 bases). V was pared by 5 bases and J by 1 base, with 16 bases between. The V gene's germline CDR1 is SGHVS and CDR2 FQNEAQ. This CDR3 has 16 amino acids. The CDR3, as DNA: TGTGCCAGCAGCGATCGTAGGAGCGGAGGCACAGATACGCAGTATTTT. Encoded protein: CASSDRRSGGTDTQYF.

The chain is built from TRBV6-1 and TRBJ2-1, with 7 nucleotides matching TRBD1. Germline assignment: CDR1 MNHNS and CDR2 SASEGT. This CDR3 region has 14 residues. The J segment lost 8 bases and the V segment lost 7 bases, leaving 11 bases of the junction unmatched. Here the CDR3 DNA reads TGTGCCAGCACCCTCCGACAGGGTAGGGATGAGCAGTTCTTC. It translates to CASTLRQGRDEQFF.

The chain couples TRBV6-6 to TRBJ2-3; perhaps TRBD2 as D (6 bases). Trimming left V 4 bases short and J 2 bases short, with 16 bases between. The CDR3 has 16 amino acids. From germline, CDR1 is MNHNY and CDR2 SVGAGI (reference sequence). Written as DNA, the CDR3 is TGTGCCAGCAGTTTCAGGGATCCGGACTACACAGATACGCAGTATTTT. Amino acid sequence: CASSFRDPDYTDTQYF.

This chain joins TRBV6-1 and TRBJ1-3; maybe TRBD1 (5 bases). The CDR3 is made up of 16 amino acids. Germline V gene lookup returns CDR1 MNHNS and CDR2 SASEGT. V dropped 3 bases and J dropped 1 base, with 13 bases sitting between them. The CDR3 loop is CASSDAGKGSGNTIYF. CDR3 nucleotide sequence: TGTGCCAGCAGTGACGCAGGGAAGGGGTCTGGAAACACCATATATTTT.